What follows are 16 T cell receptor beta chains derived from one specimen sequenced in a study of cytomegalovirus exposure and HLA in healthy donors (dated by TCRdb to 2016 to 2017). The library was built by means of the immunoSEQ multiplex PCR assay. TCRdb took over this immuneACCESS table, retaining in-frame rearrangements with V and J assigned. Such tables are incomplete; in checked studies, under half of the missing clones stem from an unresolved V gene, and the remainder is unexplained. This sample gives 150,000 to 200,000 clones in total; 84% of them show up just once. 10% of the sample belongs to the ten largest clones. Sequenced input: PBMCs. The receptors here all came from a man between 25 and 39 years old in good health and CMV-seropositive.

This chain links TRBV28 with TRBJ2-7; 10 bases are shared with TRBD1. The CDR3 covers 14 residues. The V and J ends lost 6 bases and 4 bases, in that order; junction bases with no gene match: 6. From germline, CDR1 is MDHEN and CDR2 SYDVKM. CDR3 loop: CASRGTGVSYEQYF. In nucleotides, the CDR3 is TGTGCCAGCAGAGGGACAGGGGTCAGTTACGAGCAGTACTTC.

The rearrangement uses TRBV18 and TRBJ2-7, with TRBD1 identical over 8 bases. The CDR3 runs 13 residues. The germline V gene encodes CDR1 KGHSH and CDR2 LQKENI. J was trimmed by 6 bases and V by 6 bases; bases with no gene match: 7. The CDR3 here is CASSGTGGREQYF. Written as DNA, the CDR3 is TGTGCCAGCTCGGGGACAGGAGGTCGCGAGCAGTACTTC. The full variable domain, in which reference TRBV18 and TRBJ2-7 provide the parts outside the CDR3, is NAGVMQNPRHLVRRRGQEARLRCSPMKGHSHVYWYRQLPEEGLKFMVYLQKENIIDESGMPKERFSAEFPKEGPSILRIQQVVRGDSAAYFCASSGTGGREQYFGPGTRLTVT.

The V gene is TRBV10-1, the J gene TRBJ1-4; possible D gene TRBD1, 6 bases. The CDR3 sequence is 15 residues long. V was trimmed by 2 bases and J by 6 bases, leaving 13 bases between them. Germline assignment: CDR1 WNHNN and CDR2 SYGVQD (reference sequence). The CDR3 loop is CASSEHAGEHEKLFF. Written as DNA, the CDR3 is TGCGCCAGCAGTGAGCATGCAGGGGAACATGAAAAACTGTTTTTT.

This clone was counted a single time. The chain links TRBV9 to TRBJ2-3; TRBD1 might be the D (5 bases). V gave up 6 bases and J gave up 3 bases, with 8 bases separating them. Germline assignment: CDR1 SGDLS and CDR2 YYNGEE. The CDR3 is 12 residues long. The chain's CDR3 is CASNPGTDTQYF. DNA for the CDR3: TGTGCCAGCAACCCAGGGACAGATACGCAGTATTTT.

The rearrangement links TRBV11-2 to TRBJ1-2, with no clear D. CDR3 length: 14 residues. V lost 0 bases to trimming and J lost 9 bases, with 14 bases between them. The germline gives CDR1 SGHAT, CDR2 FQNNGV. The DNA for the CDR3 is TGTGCCAGCAGCTTAGATTCTTCCACACGTCGCTACACCTTC. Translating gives CASSLDSSTRRYTF.

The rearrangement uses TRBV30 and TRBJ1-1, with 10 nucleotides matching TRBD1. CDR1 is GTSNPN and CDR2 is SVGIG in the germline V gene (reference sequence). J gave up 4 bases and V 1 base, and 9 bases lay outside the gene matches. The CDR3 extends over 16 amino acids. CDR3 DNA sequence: TGTGCCTGGAGTGCTATGGACAGGGGGTATCGCACTGAAGCTTTCTTT. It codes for CAWSAMDRGYRTEAFF.

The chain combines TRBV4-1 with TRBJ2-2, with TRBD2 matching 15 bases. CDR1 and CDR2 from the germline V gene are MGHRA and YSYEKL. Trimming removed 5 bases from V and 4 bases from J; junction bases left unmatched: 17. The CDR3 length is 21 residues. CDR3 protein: CASSNLGLAGGPAWGTGELFF. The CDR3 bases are TGCGCCAGCAGCAATCTGGGACTAGCGGGGGGACCCGCCTGGGGCACCGGGGAGCTGTTTTTT.

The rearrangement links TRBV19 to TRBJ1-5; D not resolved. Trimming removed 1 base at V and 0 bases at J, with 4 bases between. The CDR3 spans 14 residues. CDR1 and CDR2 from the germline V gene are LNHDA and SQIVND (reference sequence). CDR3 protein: CASSIAHSNQPQHF. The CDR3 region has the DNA TGTGCCAGTAGTATAGCCCATAGCAATCAGCCCCAGCATTTT.

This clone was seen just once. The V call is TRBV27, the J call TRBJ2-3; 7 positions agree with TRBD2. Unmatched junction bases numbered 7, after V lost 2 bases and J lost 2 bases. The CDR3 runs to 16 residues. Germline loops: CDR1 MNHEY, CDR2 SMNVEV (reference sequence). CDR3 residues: CASSLGNGRNTDTQYF. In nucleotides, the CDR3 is TGTGCCAGCAGTTTAGGAAACGGGAGGAACACAGATACGCAGTATTTT.

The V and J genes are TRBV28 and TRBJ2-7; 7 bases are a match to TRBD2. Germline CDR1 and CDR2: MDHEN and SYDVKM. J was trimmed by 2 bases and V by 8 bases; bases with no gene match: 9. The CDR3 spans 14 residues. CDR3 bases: TGTGCCAGCGCAACTAGCGTCCTTACCTACGAGCAGTACTTC. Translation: CASATSVLTYEQYF.

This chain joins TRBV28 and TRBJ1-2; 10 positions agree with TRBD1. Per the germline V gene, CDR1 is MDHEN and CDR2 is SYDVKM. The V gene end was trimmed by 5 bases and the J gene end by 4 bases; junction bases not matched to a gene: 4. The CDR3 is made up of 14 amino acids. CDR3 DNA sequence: TGTGCCAGCAGTATCGGACAGGGGGTCTATGGCTACACCTTC. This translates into CASSIGQGVYGYTF.

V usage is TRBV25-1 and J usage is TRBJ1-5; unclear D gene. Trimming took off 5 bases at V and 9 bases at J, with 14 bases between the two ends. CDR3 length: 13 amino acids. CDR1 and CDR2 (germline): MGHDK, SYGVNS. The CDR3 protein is CASSIRDEGPQHF. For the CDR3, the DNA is TGTGCCAGCAGTATACGCGACGAGGGGCCCCAGCATTTT. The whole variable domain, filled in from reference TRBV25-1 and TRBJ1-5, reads EADIYQTPRYLVIGTGKKITLECSQTMGHDKMYWYQQDPGMELHLIHYSYGVNSTEKGDLSSESTVSRIRTEHFPLTLESARPSHTSQYLCASSIRDEGPQHFGDGTRLSIL.

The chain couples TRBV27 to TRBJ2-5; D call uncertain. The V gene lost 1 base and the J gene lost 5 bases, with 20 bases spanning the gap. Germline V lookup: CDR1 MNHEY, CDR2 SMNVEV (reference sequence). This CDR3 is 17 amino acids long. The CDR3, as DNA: TGTGCCAGCAGTTTATATGCAGGCCCAACGTTCGCGGAGACCCAGTACTTC. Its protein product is CASSLYAGPTFAETQYF.

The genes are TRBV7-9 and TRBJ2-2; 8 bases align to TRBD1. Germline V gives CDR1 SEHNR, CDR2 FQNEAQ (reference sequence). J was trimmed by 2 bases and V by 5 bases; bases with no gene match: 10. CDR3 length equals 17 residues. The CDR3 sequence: CASSPDRGNSNTGELFF. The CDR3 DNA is TGTGCCAGCAGCCCTGACAGGGGAAACTCCAACACCGGGGAGCTGTTTTTT.

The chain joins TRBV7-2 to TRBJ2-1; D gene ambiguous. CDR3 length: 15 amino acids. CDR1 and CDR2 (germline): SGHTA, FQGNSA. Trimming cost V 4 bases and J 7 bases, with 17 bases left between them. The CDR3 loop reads CASSSNAPIGNEQFF. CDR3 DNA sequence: TGTGCCAGCAGCTCGAACGCCCCAATCGGGAATGAGCAGTTCTTC.

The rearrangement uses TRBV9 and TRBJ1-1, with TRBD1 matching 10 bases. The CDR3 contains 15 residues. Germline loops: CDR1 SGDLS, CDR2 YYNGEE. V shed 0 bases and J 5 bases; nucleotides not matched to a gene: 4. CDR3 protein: CASSVGDRGKTEAFF. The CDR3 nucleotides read TGTGCCAGCAGCGTAGGGGACAGGGGTAAGACTGAAGCTTTCTTT.